This TCR beta chain came from a study of cytomegalovirus exposure and HLA in healthy donors. Notes on the study in general: Most of the CMV-associated TCR beta chains (in a later analysis) appeared to be HLA-restricted.

This CDR3 has 17 residues. J lost 4 bases, V lost 4 bases, and 12 bases had no gene match. From germline, CDR1 is SEHNR and CDR2 FQNEAQ (reference sequence). Regarding this clone: Its antigen is unknown.

Amplification used 60 Vbeta primers and 13 Jbeta primers. Sequenced by immunoSEQ multiplex PCR; TCRdb stores in-frame clones only, minus some. The sample gives 250,000 to 350,000 clones, 75% to 90% of which show up once; around 4% is in the top ten. The chain uses TRBV7-9 and TRBJ2-7; 11 bases align to TRBD2. The sequence was obtained from a man between 35 and 55 years old in good health and CMV-seropositive. The sequenced sample was PBMCs. The CDR3 is CASSSNPRTSGPYEQYF. In nucleotides, the CDR3 is TGTGCCAGCAGCTCCAACCCTCGGACTAGCGGGCCATACGAGCAGTACTTC.